Here is one T cell receptor beta chain with its context. The CDR3 runs 13 residues. Trimming removed 0 bases at V and 0 bases at J, with 3 bases between. The germline gives CDR1 SGDLS, CDR2 YYNGEE. The sample is drawn from a study of blood T cell repertoires in COVID-19. Only in-frame clones appear in the TCRdb table, and some are missing; sequencing was by immunoSEQ multiplex PCR. The sample has 150,000 to 200,000 clones, approximately 85% seen once. Material for sequencing was PBMCs or T cells enriched from blood (not recorded which). This receptor was taken from a man aged 35 to 55 who had recovered from COVID-19. The chain couples TRBV9 to TRBJ1-1; D unresolved. In DNA, the CDR3 is TGTGCCAGCAGCGTAGCGGTGAACACTGAAGCTTTCTTT. This translates into CASSVAVNTEAFF.